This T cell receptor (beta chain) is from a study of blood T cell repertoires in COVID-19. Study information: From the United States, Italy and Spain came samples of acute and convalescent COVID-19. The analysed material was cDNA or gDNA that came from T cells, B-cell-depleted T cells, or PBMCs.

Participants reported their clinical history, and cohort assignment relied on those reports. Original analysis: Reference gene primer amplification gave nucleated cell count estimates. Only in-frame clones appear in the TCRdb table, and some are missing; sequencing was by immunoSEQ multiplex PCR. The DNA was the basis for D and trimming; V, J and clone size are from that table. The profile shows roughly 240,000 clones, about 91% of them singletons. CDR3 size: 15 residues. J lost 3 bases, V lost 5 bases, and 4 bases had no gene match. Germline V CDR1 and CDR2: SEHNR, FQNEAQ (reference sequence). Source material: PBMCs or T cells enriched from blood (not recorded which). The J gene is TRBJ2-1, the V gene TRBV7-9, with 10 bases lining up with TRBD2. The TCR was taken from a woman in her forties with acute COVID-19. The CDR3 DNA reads TGTGCCAGCAGCCCCCTAGCGGGAGTCTACAATGAGCAGTTCTTC. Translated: CASSPLAGVYNEQFF.